The 21 T cell receptor beta chains in this list originate from one sample, sequenced in a study of blood T cell repertoires in COVID-19. The repertoire was sequenced with immunoSEQ multiplex PCR; TCRdb's copy has only in-frame clones and lacks some. The repertoire holds about 170,000 clones, with 70% to 85% as singletons. Sequencing was done on a sample of peripheral blood. These receptors originate from a woman older than 75 with acute or convalescent COVID-19.

This clone has only a few counts. The rearrangement joins TRBV9 to TRBJ2-1, with D possibly being TRBD1 (6 bases). Trimming removed 4 bases at V and 1 base at J, with 15 bases between. There are 16 residues in the CDR3. Germline values: CDR1 SGDLS, CDR2 YYNGEE. The CDR3 nucleotides are TGTGCCAGCAGCCCCTTTGGACAGTTATCCTACAATGAGCAGTTCTTC. This gives the protein CASSPFGQLSYNEQFF.

The genes are TRBV18 and TRBJ1-4; 11 nucleotides match TRBD1. With V trimmed by 1 base and J by 7 bases, 5 bases remained unmatched. Per germline, CDR1 KGHSH and CDR2 LQKENI. The CDR3 length is 16 residues. The CDR3 region is CASSPLGQGASEKLFF. Written as DNA, the CDR3 is TGTGCCAGCTCACCACTTGGACAGGGGGCGAGTGAAAAACTGTTTTTT.

This chain's CDR3 is CASSLIRGGWTEAFF. The CDR3 nucleotides read TGTGCCAGCAGCTTAATCCGAGGGGGCTGGACTGAAGCTTTCTTT. The chain employs TRBV7-9 and TRBJ1-1; 7 bases match TRBD1. Looked up from germline, CDR1 is SEHNR and CDR2 is FQNEAQ (reference sequence). J was trimmed by 5 bases and V by 2 bases; bases with no gene match: 8. CDR3 length: 15 amino acids. Combining the CDR3 with reference TRBV7-9 and TRBJ1-1 gives the whole variable domain DTGVSQNPRHKITKRGQNVTFRCDPISEHNRLYWYRQTLGQGPEFLTYFQNEAQLEKSRLLSDRFSAERPKGSFSTLEIQRTEQGDSAMYLCASSLIRGGWTEAFFGQGTRLTVV.

The CDR3 DNA sequence: TGTGCCAGCAGCGTAGTCCAGGAGCGGACTATGAACACCGGGGAGCTGTTTTTT. Its protein product is CASSVVQERTMNTGELFF. The J gene is TRBJ2-2, the V gene TRBV9, with TRBD2 as a possible D gene (6 bases). Germline V gene sequence: CDR1 SGDLS, CDR2 YYNGEE. V lost 0 bases, J lost 1 base, and 16 bases lay in between. The CDR3 covers 18 residues.

CDR3 nucleotides: TGTGCCACCAGCAGTTTCCCTAGGGCGGGGGGCGTGAAGGCTTTCTTT. Translating gives CATSSFPRAGGVKAFF. The V call is TRBV15, the J call TRBJ1-1; D is perhaps TRBD1 (6 bases). V was trimmed by 3 bases and J by 11 bases, leaving 25 bases between them. The CDR3 loop spans 16 amino acids. Germline V gene sequence: CDR1 LNHNV, CDR2 YYDKDF (reference sequence).

J is TRBJ2-2 and V is TRBV7-9; perhaps TRBD1 as D (5 bases). This CDR3 has 14 residues. Germline V gene sequence: CDR1 SEHNR, CDR2 FQNEAQ (reference sequence). Deletions cut 5 bases from V and 2 bases from J, with 9 bases between. This chain's CDR3 is CASSPTENTGELFF. The CDR3 DNA reads as TGTGCCAGCAGCCCGACAGAAAACACCGGGGAGCTGTTTTTT.

The V call is TRBV3-1 (or the pseudogene TRBV3-2), the J call TRBJ2-3, with 7 bases lining up with TRBD1. This CDR3 contains 15 residues. CDR1 LGHDT and CDR2 YNNKEL come from the germline V gene (reference sequence). V lost 3 bases, J lost 2 bases, and 5 bases stayed unmatched. CDR3 sequence reads: CASSHSRGYTDTQYF. The CDR3 DNA is TGTGCCAGCAGCCATTCCAGGGGGTACACAGATACGCAGTATTTT.

This chain links TRBV6-6 with TRBJ1-1; D might be TRBD1 (6 bases). The CDR3 consists of 12 residues. V gave up 5 bases and J gave up 11 bases, with 15 bases separating them. Germline-derived CDR1 and CDR2 are MNHNY and SVGAGI (reference sequence). The CDR3, as DNA: TGTGCCAGCAGTATACAGGGAGAAGCGGCTTTCTTT. It encodes CASSIQGEAAFF.

This chain connects TRBV29-1 to TRBJ1-2; the match to TRBD1 covers 9 bases. In germline, CDR1 is SQVTM, CDR2 ANQGSEA. Losses at the gene ends were 4 bases for V and 6 bases for J; bases not matched to a gene: 6. The CDR3 sequence is 13 residues long. The CDR3 sequence is CSVVGTGWNGYTF. The CDR3 DNA follows: TGCAGCGTTGTGGGGACAGGGTGGAATGGCTACACCTTC. The full variable domain, rest sourced from reference TRBV29-1 and TRBJ1-2, is SAVISQKPSRDICQRGTSLTIQCQVDSQVTMMFWYRQQPGQSLTLIATANQGSEATYESGFVIDKFPISRPNLTFSTLTVSNMSPEDSSIYLCSVVGTGWNGYTFGSGTRLTVV.

This clone was found a few times. The chain employs TRBV10-1 and TRBJ1-2, with D unresolved. Germline lookup yields CDR1 WNHNN and CDR2 SYGVQD (reference sequence). Trimming pared 0 bases from V and 7 bases from J, leaving 9 bases between. There are 13 residues in the CDR3. The CDR3 here is CASSESLAGGYTF. DNA of the CDR3: TGCGCCAGCAGTGAGTCGTTAGCTGGTGGCTACACCTTC.

V gene TRBV9 combines with J gene TRBJ2-4; 10 bases align to TRBD1. CDR3 length: 16 residues. V gave up 1 base and J gave up 5 bases; unmatched junction bases: 6. Germline V gene lookup returns CDR1 SGDLS and CDR2 YYNGEE. The CDR3 sequence is CASSVTGQGGENIQYF. CDR3 in DNA: TGTGCCAGCAGCGTAACCGGACAGGGGGGCGAAAACATTCAGTACTTC.

V gene TRBV14 combines with J gene TRBJ1-1; 7 positions agree with TRBD1. V lost 3 bases, J lost 3 bases, and 1 base stayed unmatched. Germline CDR1 and CDR2: SGHDN and FVKESK. There are 13 residues in the CDR3. CDR3 nucleotide sequence: TGTGCCAGCAGCCAGGGACAGCACACTGAAGCTTTCTTT. Protein: CASSQGQHTEAFF.

This sequence joins TRBV19 and TRBJ1-1; D remains ambiguous. The CDR3 has 13 amino acids. The V gene's germline CDR1 is LNHDA and CDR2 SQIVND (reference sequence). Trimming left V 4 bases short and J 1 base short, with 7 bases between. The CDR3 nucleotides are TGTGCCAGTAGTAACTCCGGGAACACTGAAGCTTTCTTT. Translation gives CASSNSGNTEAFF.

The rearrangement links TRBV5-4 to TRBJ2-3; D gene unclear. The CDR3 is 12 residues long. The V end lost 0 bases, the J end lost 4 bases, and 3 bases lay between the germline ends. Germline CDR1 is SGHNT and CDR2 is YYREEE (reference sequence). The CDR3 coding sequence is TGTGCCAGCAGCTTGGCAGCAGATACGCAGTATTTT. It is translated as CASSLAADTQYF.

This chain connects TRBV27 to TRBJ2-2, with a tentative D call TRBD1 (6 bases). Trimming removed 6 bases at V and 7 bases at J, with 21 bases between. The V gene's germline CDR1 is MNHEY and CDR2 SMNVEV (reference sequence). The CDR3 sequence is 16 residues long. CDR3 protein: CASRGLDRLKGGELFF. CDR3 DNA: TGTGCCAGCAGGGGATTAGACAGGTTAAAAGGCGGGGAGCTGTTTTTT.

This chain connects TRBV18 to TRBJ2-1; 8 bases are shared with TRBD1. This CDR3 is built from 11 residues. Per germline, CDR1 KGHSH and CDR2 LQKENI. V trimming: 4 bases; J trimming: 14 bases; junction bases outside the gene matches: 4. CDR3 residues: CASSLEDREFF. The CDR3 DNA reads TGTGCCAGCTCACTCGAGGACAGGGAGTTCTTC.

The chain links TRBV7-9 to TRBJ1-2; D might be TRBD1 (5 bases). The CDR3 is 13 residues long. Germline V CDR1 and CDR2: SEHNR, FQNEAQ (reference sequence). The V and J ends lost 3 bases and 4 bases respectively, with 9 bases between them. Here the CDR3 DNA reads TGTGCCAGCAGCTTCAGGGATGGCTATGGCTACACCTTC. Amino acid sequence: CASSFRDGYGYTF.

The chain uses TRBV11-3 and TRBJ2-1; TRBD2 aligns across 7 bases. V was clipped by 1 base and J by 2 bases; unmatched bases: 2. There are 15 residues in the CDR3. Germline V gives CDR1 SGHNT, CDR2 YENEEA. The CDR3: CASSLGREPYNEQFF. DNA for the CDR3: TGTGCCAGCAGCTTAGGGCGGGAGCCCTACAATGAGCAGTTCTTC.

The chain employs TRBV2 and TRBJ2-3, with D perhaps matching TRBD2 (6 bases). In germline, CDR1 is SNHLY, CDR2 FYNNEI. V dropped 0 bases and J dropped 0 bases, with 10 bases sitting between them. The CDR3 totals 16 residues. The DNA for the CDR3 is TGTGCCAGCAGTGAAGCCGACGGGGGTAGCACAGATACGCAGTATTTT. Translation gives CASSEADGGSTDTQYF.

The CDR3 sequence is CAAGRGIWEEQYF. The DNA of the CDR3 is TGTGCCGCAGGGCGGGGCATCTGGGAGGAGCAGTACTTC. V and J are TRBV19 and TRBJ2-7; possible D gene TRBD2, 6 bases. The V gene lost 11 bases and the J gene lost 7 bases, with 21 bases spanning the gap. Germline values: CDR1 LNHDA, CDR2 SQIVND (reference sequence). The CDR3 runs to 13 residues.

The chain uses TRBV6-2 or TRBV6-3 and TRBJ1-2; the D gene is possibly TRBD1 (5 bases). Trimming shortened V by 3 bases and J by 6 bases, and 8 bases separated the two germline ends. Germline assignment: CDR1 MNHEY and CDR2 SVGEGT. The CDR3 has 12 amino acids. This CDR3 reads CASSYSGHGYTF. In DNA, the CDR3 is TGTGCCAGCAGTTATTCAGGGCATGGCTACACCTTC.